This TCR beta chain was captured by sequencing in a study of T cells in Graves' hyperthyroidism and ophthalmopathy. Germline values: CDR1 MNHNS, CDR2 SASEGT. The CDR3 spans 15 residues. V was clipped by 5 bases and J by 1 base; unmatched bases: 3. This clonotype was seen many times. From RNA transcripts, TCR beta CDR3 regions were amplified. TCR CDR3 underwent first-round RT-PCR with the HTBI primer set. One entry per CDR3 protein, called by TCRdb with MiXCR from the multiplex PCR reads. The sample lists hundreds of thousands of distinct CDR3 sequences, approximately 16% occurring once. The rearrangement uses TRBV6-1 and TRBJ2-7, with 12 bases aligning to TRBD2. Sequenced input: blood. This receptor was taken from a young woman with Graves' ophthalmopathy. The CDR3 nucleotides read TGTGCCAGCAGTTCGACTAGCGGGGGTTCCTACGAGCAGTACTTC. Amino acids: CASSSTSGGSYEQYF.